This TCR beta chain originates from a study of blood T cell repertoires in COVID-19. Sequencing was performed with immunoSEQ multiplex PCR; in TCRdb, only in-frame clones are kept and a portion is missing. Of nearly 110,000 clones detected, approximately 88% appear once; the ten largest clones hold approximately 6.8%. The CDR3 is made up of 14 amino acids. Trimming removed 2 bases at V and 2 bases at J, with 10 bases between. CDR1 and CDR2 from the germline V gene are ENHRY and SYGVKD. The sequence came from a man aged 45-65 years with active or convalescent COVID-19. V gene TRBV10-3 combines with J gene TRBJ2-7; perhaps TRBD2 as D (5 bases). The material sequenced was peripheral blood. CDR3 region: CAISEGLGAYEQYF. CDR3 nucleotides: TGTGCCATCAGTGAGGGATTGGGAGCCTACGAGCAGTACTTC.